This T cell receptor beta chain emerged from a study of CD8+CD57+ T cells in acquired aplastic anemia. Study information: Roughly 3.2 ug was the average amount of DNA from sorted CD4+ and CD8+ cells. General observations from the study: Both patients and controls carried the same twenty-nine CD8+ CDR3 sequences.

About this clonotype: Antigen: not known. One base away lies a much larger clone, so this may be a sequencing read error.

The CDR3 loop spans 17 amino acids. The germline gives CDR1 SNHLY, CDR2 FYNNEI. The V and J ends lost 6 bases and 6 bases respectively, with 21 bases between them. CDR3 and TCR beta VDJ profiling relied on genomic DNA as the template. TCRdb redid the calling of the reads with MiXCR, one entry per CDR3 protein. This table has hundreds of thousands of distinct CDR3 sequences, around 32% appearing once. Patients sequenced had flow cytometry evidence of CD8+CD57+ cell expansion. Each patient gave a blood sample that was collected before any therapy had been received. The chain has TRBV2 and TRBJ1-6; D remains unclear. The clonotype was recovered from a human donor with aplastic anemia. Sequenced material: sorted CD4+, CD8+, or CD8+CD57+ T cells (not recorded which) from PBMCs. CDR3 sequence reads: CASRDKVGNFFNSPLHF. CDR3 nucleotides: TGTGCCAGCAGAGACAAAGTGGGCAATTTTTTTAATTCACCCCTCCACTTT. The full variable domain, rest sourced from reference TRBV2 and TRBJ1-6, is EPEVTQTPSHQVTQMGQEVILRCVPISNHLYFYWYRQILGQKVEFLVSFYNNEISEKSEIFDDQFSVERPDGSNFTLKIRSTKLEDSAMYFCASRDKVGNFFNSPLHFGNGTRLTVT.